This entry describes one T cell receptor beta chain. This clone was picked up one time. What this receptor recognizes is not known. The input lacks base qualities; no much larger clone sits a single base away. According to the germline V gene, CDR1 reads SNHLY and CDR2 reads FYNNEI. Its CDR3 holds 16 amino acids, cysteine through phenylalanine. Just CDR3 DNA is preserved here, 48 bases in frame from base 1. The trim is 3 bases for V and 11 bases for J, with a gap of 25 bases between the germline ends. The entry originates in a study of long-term antiretroviral therapy in people with HIV (dated by TCRdb to the early 2020s). General notes on the study: The earliest samples were collected approximately a decade before the 2015 WHO recommendation for immediate ART, a period when ART was typically delayed until CD4 counts fell. A retrospective serial study tested whether ART initiation and durable HIV suppression were associated with changes in peripheral blood TRB repertoire composition and diversity. A total of over 150 cryopreserved PBMC samples came from 25 to 35 adults with confirmed HIV infection and were collected serially over a mean of roughly six years (range 1-12). Of the roughly 32 participants with HIV, fewer than twelve were female. No cross-contamination during QIAcube processing was seen in test extractions of a monoclonal T-cell line run alongside 33 polyclonal samples.

Overall study outcomes, separate from this receptor: Since PBMC availability was limited, sequencing covered only the TCR beta chain, with no alpha chain pairing. Expanded TRB clones identified before ART initiation dominated the repertoire across all time points, though the dominance fluctuated and decreased in many PLHIV after ART. Because cell numbers in pre-ART samples were limited, unsorted PBMC were profiled instead of sorted CD4+ and CD8+ T cells. Inferences about post-ART repertoire changes were limited because no data were available on ART adherence, viral resistance or therapy changes. The samples were dated from about 2003 to 2017, and the ART regimens that were used may be less effective than current ART regimens. Narrower CDR3 length ranges were observed in HIV repertoires than in controls, and an antigen-experienced repertoire with only a slight naive shift after ART was suggested by the network structure. Starting ART was linked to a significant rise in TRB diversity, yet even with long-term ART the diversity remained significantly lower than in transplant donor controls.

The immunoSEQ hsTCRB v3.0 assay was used at survey level resolution to sequence the TRB variable region. The targeted TRB sequencing depth was about 40,000-50,000 T-cell genomes per sample. Pooled TRB libraries were sequenced on an Illumina MiSeq with a v3 150-cycle kit. In the source study's methods: Repertoire analysis was run in R within a reproducible Nextflow workflow that covered QC, data transformation and analysis. LymphoSeq2, an R package for AIRR-Seq data exploration, was used to implement custom analyses. Several samples yielding fewer than 5000 total TRB sequences were excluded, leaving about 190 analyzed HIV repertoires. Among the approximately 190 retained HIV repertoires, 55 to 60 were collected before ART initiation and approximately 130 after ART initiation. Each repertoire was downsampled to 5000 TRB nucleotide sequences, and summary statistics were averaged across 100 downsampling iterations. The analysis kept only TRB sequences whose CDR3 regions were at least seven amino acids long. Two measures captured diversity: a Shannon entropy-derived clonality score and the Gini coefficient. In repertoire networks, the top 5000 CDR3 amino acid sequences were linked whenever an edit distance of one separated two sequences. GLIPH2 predicted antigen specificity groups and MHC restriction for TRB CDR3 amino acid sequences. To flag known associations with CMV, EBV, HIV or tissue antigens, CDR3 amino acid sequences were compared against VDJdb and McPAS-TCR. Pre-ART, post-ART and control groups were compared with Wilcoxon signed-rank tests and Holm-Bonferroni correction. Not all clones reach the TCRdb copy of this immuneACCESS table, which keeps in-frame sequences only. Checked studies attribute under half of the gap to unresolved V genes and leave the rest unexplained. That table gives V, J and clone size, and the DNA gave D and trimming. The sample records around 22,000 clones, roughly 82% of which are singletons. The top ten constitute approximately 20% of the sample.

Participants were included only if at least one PBMC sample before ART initiation and at least two post-ART samples were available. Every participant with HIV received treatment in the United States of America. Cryopreserved samples of about 0.95-10 million PBMC were thawed and washed before DNA extraction. At the time of the earliest PBMC sample for each participant with HIV, ages ranged from 23 to 54 years. Each participant contributed PBMC samples from 1-4 timepoints before ART initiation and 2-8 timepoints after ART initiation, with a median of 7 samples. For every participant, serial HIV viral load, CD4+ T-cell count, ART history and demographic data were obtained. A Qiagen kit on a QIAcube was used to extract genomic DNA from unsorted PBMC, with samples processed in batches of 12.

The specimen was unsorted PBMCs, collected 0.1 years before starting antiretroviral therapy. The chain couples TRBV2 to TRBJ1-1, with TRBD1 as a weak D call on 5 bases. This receptor was identified in a young man with HIV. The nucleotide sequence reads as follows: TGTGCCAGCAGTGACCCGGGACGGGGTCGGGGGAACTGGGCTTTCTTT. This gives the protein CASSDPGRGRGNWAFF.